What follows are 31 T cell receptor beta chains derived from one specimen sequenced in a study of cytomegalovirus exposure and HLA in healthy donors. The primer mix had 60 Vbeta and 13 Jbeta primers. The method was immunoSEQ multiplex PCR; TCRdb's version includes in-frame clones alone and lacks a portion of them. In the table there are about 110,000 clones, under 85% of which are singletons. The sample taken for sequencing was PBMCs. All receptors derive from a man aged 30-40 years in good health and CMV-seronegative.

Written as DNA, the CDR3 is TGTGCCAGCTCACCCCGACAGGGTGATAATTCACCCCTCCACTTT. This sequence encodes CASSPRQGDNSPLHF. J is TRBJ1-6 and V is TRBV18; 7 nucleotides align to TRBD1. V lost 3 bases and J lost 5; bases outside the gene matches: 4. The CDR3 sequence is 15 residues long. Looked up from germline, CDR1 is KGHSH and CDR2 is LQKENI.

The genes are TRBV6-6 and TRBJ1-6, with D possibly TRBD1 on 5 matching bases. Germline CDR1 is MNHNY and CDR2 is SVGAGI (reference sequence). This CDR3 spans 16 amino acids. The V and J ends lost 4 bases and 6 bases respectively, with 16 bases between them. Here the CDR3 DNA reads TGTGCCAGCAGTTCGGTCAGGGCCGGGGGTAATTCACCCCTCCACTTT. This translates into CASSSVRAGGNSPLHF.

The chain joins TRBV4-2 to TRBJ2-7; 8 positions agree with TRBD1. After removal of 0 bases from V and 3 bases from J, the junction contained 10 bases not matched to a gene. The germline V gene encodes CDR1 LGHNA and CDR2 YNFKEQ. The CDR3 covers 17 residues. CDR3 sequence: CASSQDMAGGTLYEQYF. Written as DNA, the CDR3 is TGTGCCAGCAGCCAAGATATGGCAGGGGGCACACTCTACGAGCAGTACTTC.

CDR3 bases: TGTGCCAGCAGCGTGGAAGCTAGCGGGGGGGCCTTAGAGACCCAGTACTTC. It yields the protein CASSVEASGGALETQYF. The V call is TRBV9, the J call TRBJ2-5, with 12 bases aligning to TRBD2. The CDR3 length is 17 residues. Germline loops: CDR1 SGDLS, CDR2 YYNGEE. J was trimmed by 4 bases and V by 2 bases; bases with no gene match: 9.

The V and J genes are TRBV7-9 and TRBJ2-2; perhaps TRBD1 as D (5 bases). Germline CDR1 reads SEHNR; CDR2 reads FQNEAQ (reference sequence). Trimming removed 5 bases from V and 3 bases from J, with 10 bases in between. There are 14 residues in the CDR3. The CDR3 DNA sequence: TGTGCCAGCAGCCTCGTAGGGGACACCGGGGAGCTGTTTTTT. This gives the protein CASSLVGDTGELFF.

This sequence joins TRBV6-5 and TRBJ1-2; D gene unclear. The ends were cut back, 0 bases at V and 4 bases at J, with 12 bases in the middle. Germline CDR1 MNHEY, CDR2 SVGAGI. The CDR3 is 15 residues long. CDR3 DNA sequence: TGTGCCAGCAGTTACTCGAGGGAAAGAGTCTATGGCTACACCTTC. Protein: CASSYSRERVYGYTF.

This clone was recorded once. This CDR3 is CASSPRGNTGELFF. In DNA form, the CDR3 reads TGTGCCAGCAGCCCTCGGGGGAACACCGGGGAGCTGTTTTTT. V is TRBV9 and J is TRBJ2-2; tentatively, D is TRBD2 (5 bases). Trimming cost V 4 bases and J 1 base, with 8 bases left between them. The CDR3 runs to 14 residues. From germline, CDR1 is SGDLS and CDR2 YYNGEE.

The chain recombines TRBV4-3 with TRBJ2-3; perhaps TRBD2 as D (5 bases). This CDR3 is built from 18 residues. Deletions cut 4 bases from V and 6 bases from J, with 26 bases between. Germline assignment: CDR1 LGHNA and CDR2 YSLEER. In nucleotides, the CDR3 is TGCGCCAGCAGCCGCCTTTCGGGCGCGAGGGATGAAGGGGATACGCAGTATTTT. This translates into CASSRLSGARDEGDTQYF.

Concerning this clone itself: One end of the junction does not line up with germline, which may come from a read error. V is TRBV7-7 and J is TRBJ2-2; 11 bases are shared with TRBD2. This CDR3 is built from 16 residues. Germline V gene data show CDR1 as SSHAT and CDR2 as FNYEAQ (reference sequence). The CDR3 protein is CASTLAGGIDTGELFF. Here the CDR3 DNA reads TGTGCCAGCACCTTAGCGGGAGGGATCGACACCGGGGAGCTGTTTTTT.

The V gene is TRBV6-1, the J gene TRBJ1-1; possibly TRBD1 for D (5 bases). Trimming removed 3 bases at V and 2 bases at J, with 22 bases between. This CDR3 spans 18 amino acids. In germline, CDR1 is MNHNS, CDR2 SASEGT. DNA of the CDR3: TGTGCCAGCAGTGATGCCGGAGTATGGGAGGGGTTTAACACTGAAGCTTTCTTT. Its protein is CASSDAGVWEGFNTEAFF.

The genes are TRBV11-2 and TRBJ2-2, with TRBD2 matching 10 bases. Germline CDR1 and CDR2: SGHAT and FQNNGV. J gave up 5 bases and V 1 base, and 10 bases lay outside the gene matches. The length of the CDR3 is 18 residues. In nucleotides, the CDR3 is TGTGCCAGCAGCTTAGGACGACGAGCGGGAGGGGATACCGGGGAGCTGTTTTTT. This sequence encodes CASSLGRRAGGDTGELFF.

The chain couples TRBV7-6 to TRBJ2-2, with TRBD1 matching over 7 bases. Germline CDR1 and CDR2: SGHVS and FNYEAQ. The junction had 0 bases not matched to a gene; V was cut back by 1 base and J by 1 base. This CDR3 contains 15 residues. CDR3 region: CASSLGTGNTGELFF. In nucleotides, the CDR3 is TGTGCCAGCAGCTTAGGGACAGGGAACACCGGGGAGCTGTTTTTT.

V and J are TRBV10-2 and TRBJ1-6; D might be TRBD1 (6 bases). V was cut by 6 bases and J by 8 bases, with 17 bases left in between. Germline V lookup: CDR1 WSHSY, CDR2 SAAADI. CDR3 length equals 15 residues. The CDR3 loop reads CASSVVGTSYSPLHF. For the CDR3, the DNA is TGCGCCAGCAGCGTAGTCGGGACATCCTATTCACCCCTCCACTTT.

J is TRBJ1-4 and V is TRBV6-1; D gene uncertain. V was clipped by 2 bases and J by 0 bases, with 7 bases between them. The CDR3 sequence is 15 residues long. Germline-derived CDR1 and CDR2 are MNHNS and SASEGT. Written as DNA, the CDR3 is TGTGCCAGCAGTGAACTTATTGCAACTAATGAAAAACTGTTTTTT. Encoded protein: CASSELIATNEKLFF.

The chain couples TRBV12-5 to TRBJ2-7, with a weak D call TRBD2 (5 bases). The germline gives CDR1 LGHNT, CDR2 FRNRAP. The germline V and J ends were trimmed by 2 bases and 2 bases, with 16 bases remaining between them. The CDR3 covers 16 residues. CDR3 nucleotide sequence: TGTGCTAGTGGTTTGAATACGGCCAGGAGGACCTACGAGCAGTACTTC. Its protein is CASGLNTARRTYEQYF.

This chain uses TRBV5-6 with TRBJ1-6, with 8 bases identical to TRBD1. This CDR3 comprises 12 residues. The germline V gene has CDR1 SGHDT and CDR2 YYEEEE. Trimming at V came to 3 bases and at J to 14 bases, leaving 4 bases not matched to a gene. The CDR3 protein is CASSYGQGSLHF. The CDR3 bases are TGTGCCAGCAGCTATGGACAGGGTTCCCTCCACTTT. The complete variable domain, with remaining parts taken from reference TRBV5-6 and TRBJ1-6, reads DAGVTQSPTHLIKTRGQQVTLRCSPKSGHDTVSWYQQALGQGPQFIFQYYEEEERQRGNFPDRFSGHQFPNYSSELNVNALLLGDSALYLCASSYGQGSLHFGNGTRLTVT.

The CDR3 protein is CASSDRPMIAGNTDTQYF. CDR3 coding DNA: TGTGCCAGCAGTGATCGGCCCATGATAGCGGGAAACACAGATACGCAGTATTTT. V and J are TRBV25-1 and TRBJ2-3; the match to TRBD2 covers 8 bases. The CDR3 contains 18 residues. The junction had 13 bases not matched to a gene; V was cut back by 3 bases and J by 2 bases. Per germline, CDR1 MGHDK and CDR2 SYGVNS.

The chain couples TRBV5-6 to TRBJ2-7, with 11 bases matching TRBD1. With 5 bases clipped from V and 4 bases from J, the junction kept 8 bases outside the gene matches. This CDR3 is 15 amino acids long. Germline V gene data show CDR1 as SGHDT and CDR2 as YYEEEE. The CDR3 loop is CASSTGTGGIYEQYF. In nucleotides, the CDR3 is TGTGCCAGCAGTACCGGGACAGGGGGAATATACGAGCAGTACTTC.

V usage is TRBV5-1 and J usage is TRBJ1-1, with 7 bases fitting TRBD1. V was pared by 4 bases and J by 5 bases, with 8 bases of the junction left unmatched. Per germline, CDR1 SGHRS and CDR2 YFSETQ. CDR3 size: 14 residues. DNA for the CDR3: TGCGCCAGCAGCCAGGGACAGAGAAGGACTGAAGCTTTCTTT. Residues: CASSQGQRRTEAFF.

J is TRBJ2-7 and V is TRBV4-1; 9 nucleotides line up with TRBD1. Germline CDR1 reads MGHRA; CDR2 reads YSYEKL. The CDR3 has 17 residues. Germline trimming cut 3 bases from V and 2 bases from J; bases unmatched to any gene: 11. CDR3 bases: TGCGCCAGCAGCCAGGATTCTACCGGGACAGGGACCTACGAGCAGTACTTC. Encoded protein: CASSQDSTGTGTYEQYF.

The table lists this clone with a few counts. The chain has TRBV6-1 and TRBJ2-7; TRBD1 agrees at 11 bases. J lost 4 bases, V lost 7 bases, and 9 bases had no gene match. The CDR3 is 15 residues long. Germline-derived CDR1 and CDR2 are MNHNS and SASEGT. In nucleotides, the CDR3 is TGTGCCAGCACCATAACCGGGACAGGGGGTTACGAGCAGTACTTC. This gives the protein CASTITGTGGYEQYF.

The chain uses TRBV5-1 and TRBJ1-1; weak D call: TRBD1 (5 bases). CDR3 size: 14 residues. Looked up from germline, CDR1 is SGHRS and CDR2 is YFSETQ. V shed 2 bases and J shed 0 bases, with 8 bases lying between them. CDR3 loop: CASSLETVNTEAFF. In DNA form, the CDR3 reads TGCGCCAGCAGCTTAGAGACAGTGAACACTGAAGCTTTCTTT.

About this clone: Within the sample, other DNA sequences also encode this same CDR3. The chain couples TRBV5-1 to TRBJ2-7; tentative D call: TRBD1 (5 bases). V lost 3 bases and J lost 4, with 8 bases in between. The CDR3 runs to 12 residues. Germline CDR1 SGHRS, CDR2 YFSETQ. In DNA, the CDR3 is TGCGCCAGCAGCTCTCAGGGTTACGAGCAGTACTTC. Translation gives CASSSQGYEQYF.

The V and J genes are TRBV5-4 and TRBJ2-3, with D possibly being TRBD2 (6 bases). CDR3 size: 16 residues. The V end was cut by 1 base, the J end by 6 bases, with 18 bases between. CDR1 SGHNT and CDR2 YYREEE come from the germline V gene (reference sequence). CDR3 amino acids: CASSLSARASGDTQYF. As DNA, the CDR3 is TGTGCCAGCAGCTTGAGCGCGCGGGCGAGCGGGGATACGCAGTATTTT. Based on the CDR3 plus reference TRBV5-4 and TRBJ2-3, the full variable domain is ETGVTQSPTHLIKTRGQQVTLRCSSQSGHNTVSWYQQALGQGPQFIFQYYREEENGRGNFPPRFSGLQFPNYSSELNVNALELDDSALYLCASSLSARASGDTQYFGPGTRLTVL.

The chain couples TRBV5-5 to TRBJ2-7, with no clear D. The V gene's germline CDR1 is SGHKS and CDR2 YYEKEE (reference sequence). This CDR3 is 13 amino acids long. Trimming removed 4 bases at V and 3 bases at J, with 11 bases between. CDR3 coding DNA: TGTGCCAGCAGCCCCCAACAAAACTACGAGCAGTACTTC. Translated, it gives CASSPQQNYEQYF.

This sequence joins TRBV18 and TRBJ2-1; 10 bases match TRBD1. V shed 2 bases, J shed 4 bases, and the junction held 2 bases outside the gene matches. Germline V gene lookup returns CDR1 KGHSH and CDR2 LQKENI. The CDR3 totals 15 residues. This chain's CDR3 is CASSPGTGAYNEQFF. DNA for the CDR3: TGTGCCAGCTCACCAGGGACAGGGGCTTACAATGAGCAGTTCTTC.

This CDR3 is CASHGMPMNTEAFF. The CDR3 DNA follows: TGTGCCAGCCACGGGATGCCCATGAACACTGAAGCTTTCTTT. This chain uses TRBV28 with TRBJ1-1; D ambiguous. Germline V lookup: CDR1 MDHEN, CDR2 SYDVKM. The V end was cut by 8 bases, the J end by 0 bases, with 13 bases between. This CDR3 is built from 14 residues.

The chain has TRBV12-2 and TRBJ2-3; the DNA was not used to check the table's D call, TRBD2. TRBV12-2 is a known pseudogene. This CDR3 region has 18 residues. CDR3 sequence: CASRLASAGGRDSDTQYF. The CDR3, as DNA: TGTGCAAGTCGCTTAGCGTCTGCGGGCGGGAGGGATTCGGATACGCAGTATTTT.

The chain links TRBV5-6 to TRBJ2-3, with TRBD2 identical over 8 bases. J gave up 2 bases and V 3 bases, and 11 bases lay outside the gene matches. The CDR3 totals 17 residues. The V gene's germline CDR1 is SGHDT and CDR2 YYEEEE. CDR3 residues: CASSSLPSGGATDTQYF. CDR3 nucleotide sequence: TGTGCCAGCAGCTCCCTTCCCTCGGGGGGGGCCACAGATACGCAGTATTTT.

The chain combines TRBV10-2 with TRBJ2-5, with 7 bases matching TRBD1. CDR3 length: 15 amino acids. Germline CDR1 is WSHSY and CDR2 is SAAADI. V was clipped by 3 bases and J by 4 bases; unmatched bases: 8. The CDR3 sequence: CASSDPARGIETQYF. The CDR3 bases are TGCGCCAGCAGTGATCCGGCCAGGGGGATAGAGACCCAGTACTTC.

This clone was seen a single time. The genes are TRBV29-1 and TRBJ2-7, with 7 bases fitting TRBD2. Trimming at V came to 7 bases and at J to 0 bases, leaving 6 bases not matched to a gene. Germline lookup yields CDR1 SQVTM and CDR2 ANQGSEA. The CDR3 extends over 13 amino acids. The CDR3 loop reads CSALGGNSYEQYF. Here the CDR3 DNA reads TGCAGCGCTCTCGGGGGGAACTCCTACGAGCAGTACTTC.